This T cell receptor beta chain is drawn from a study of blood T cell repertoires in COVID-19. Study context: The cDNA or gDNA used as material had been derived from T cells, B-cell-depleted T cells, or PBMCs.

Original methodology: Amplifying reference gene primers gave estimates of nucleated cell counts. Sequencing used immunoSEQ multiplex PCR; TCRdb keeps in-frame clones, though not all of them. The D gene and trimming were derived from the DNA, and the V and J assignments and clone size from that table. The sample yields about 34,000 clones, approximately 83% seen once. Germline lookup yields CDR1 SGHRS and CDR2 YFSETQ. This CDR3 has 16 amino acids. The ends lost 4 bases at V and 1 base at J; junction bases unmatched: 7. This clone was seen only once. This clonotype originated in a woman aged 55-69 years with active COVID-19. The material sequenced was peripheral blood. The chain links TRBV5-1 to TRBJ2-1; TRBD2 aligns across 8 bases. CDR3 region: CASSAASGRSYNEQFF. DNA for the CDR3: TGCGCCAGCAGCGCTGCTAGCGGGCGGTCCTACAATGAGCAGTTCTTC.